This T cell receptor (beta chain) was sequenced during a study of blood T cell repertoires in COVID-19. V was trimmed by 5 bases and J by 3 bases, leaving 14 bases between them. The length of the CDR3 is 14 residues. The germline V gene encodes CDR1 MDHEN and CDR2 SYDVKM. Only in-frame clones appear in the TCRdb table, and some are missing; sequencing was by immunoSEQ multiplex PCR. The data show 100,000 to 150,000 clones, around 81% seen once. This clone came up a few times. This chain uses TRBV28 with TRBJ2-7, with D possibly matching TRBD1 (5 bases). Input material: peripheral blood. The TCR comes from a woman aged 45-60 years with acute or convalescent COVID-19. The CDR3 region is CASSLPFQGYEQYF. CDR3 nucleotide sequence: TGTGCCAGCAGTCTCCCGTTCCAGGGCTACGAGCAGTACTTC.